Sequencing of this TCR beta chain was carried out in a study of OX40 agonist ivuxolimab in advanced cancers. Study in general: It was ivuxolimab, an agonistic anti-OX40 (CD134) antibody, that patients were treated with.

Sampling times: baseline, cycle 4 day 1, cycle 7 day 1. Details on this clone: The antigen remains unidentified.

This CDR3 has 20 amino acids. The ends lost 2 bases at V and 3 bases at J; junction bases unmatched: 15. Germline CDR1 and CDR2: LGHNT and FRNRAP. Findings and limits, study-wide: Clonal expansion in partial responders at 0.1-3.0 mg/kg ranked among the lowest. CD8+ T cells averaged more expanded clones than CD4+.

The assay was immunoSEQ multiplex PCR, and TCRdb's table has in-frame clones only and misses some. Among around 90,000 clones, around 90% were seen once, and the ten largest hold 6% to 7.5%. This TCR was sampled from an adult with an advanced solid tumor such as melanoma, head and neck, liver or kidney cancer. The sequencing here drew on CD4+ or CD8+ T cells sorted from blood, taken in a trial of the OX40 agonist ivuxolimab. The rearrangement uses TRBV12-5 and TRBJ2-6, with 8 positions matching TRBD1. DNA for the CDR3: TGTGCTAGTGGTTTGTTTTTGACCACAGGGGGATGGTATGGGGCCAACGTCCTGACTTTC. This sequence encodes CASGLFLTTGGWYGANVLTF.